This T cell receptor beta chain was obtained from a study of shared clonotypes between healthy human individuals. Whole-study context: Used for every donor were three CD4 naive, three CD4 memory, two CD8 naive and one CD8 memory plate. Whole-study findings and limits: Across subsets, estimated richness was generally greater for naive than for memory populations.

With regard to this clone: No antigen is known for it.

Per the original methods: ImmunoSEQ supplied junction-only sequences lacking quality scores, so filtering was different. Only in-frame clones appear in the TCRdb table, and some are missing; sequencing was by immunoSEQ multiplex PCR. That table is the source of V, J and clone size, and D and trimming were worked out from the DNA. This sample has approximately 650,000 clones, with about 95% found just once. CDR3 length: 17 amino acids. Per germline, CDR1 SEHNR and CDR2 FQNEAQ (reference sequence). V lost 2 bases to trimming and J lost 1 base; unmatched junction nucleotides: 3. Naive-designated CD8 cells lacked CD45RO, were positively enriched for CCR7, and omitted terminally differentiated effector memory CD45RA+ cells.

The receptor was derived from a woman aged 25 to 39 in good health. The sample comprised naive CD8+ T cells sorted from blood. The chain employs TRBV7-9 and TRBJ2-1; TRBD2 agrees at 12 bases. The CDR3: CASSLPTSGRSYNEQFF. The CDR3 DNA reads as TGTGCCAGCAGCTTACCGACTAGCGGGAGATCCTACAATGAGCAGTTCTTC.